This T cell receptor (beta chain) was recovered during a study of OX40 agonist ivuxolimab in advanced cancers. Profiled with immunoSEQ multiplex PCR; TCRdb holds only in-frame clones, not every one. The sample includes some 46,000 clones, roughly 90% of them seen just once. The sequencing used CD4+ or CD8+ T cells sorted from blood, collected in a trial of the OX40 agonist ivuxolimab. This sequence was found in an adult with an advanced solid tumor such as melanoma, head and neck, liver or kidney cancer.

The CDR3 bases are TGTGCCAGTAGTATAATATGGACAGAGGACGAGCAGTACTTC. Protein sequence: CASSIIWTEDEQYF. V is TRBV19 and J is TRBJ2-7; a weak D match, TRBD1 (6 bases). The germline CDR1 and CDR2 sequences are LNHDA and SQIVND (reference sequence). The CDR3 totals 14 residues. Deletions cut 2 bases from V and 5 bases from J, with 13 bases between.